This T cell receptor beta chain was captured in a study of blood T cell repertoires in COVID-19. Looking at the study overall: COVID-19 samples collected from the United States, Italy and Spain covered acute and convalescent phases. Sources were T cells, B-cell-depleted T cells, or PBMCs; the material itself was cDNA or gDNA.

Data came from immunoSEQ multiplex PCR; TCRdb stores just in-frame clones and leaves some out. The sample shows about 140,000 clones, 81% of them seen only once. Sample: peripheral blood. The clonotype comes from a human donor in a cohort sampled during active COVID-19.

CDR3 loop: CASSVSGLAGRDTGELFF. DNA for the CDR3: TGTGCCAGCAGCGTTTCGGGACTAGCGGGAAGGGACACCGGGGAGCTGTTTTTT. The chain recombines TRBV9 with TRBJ2-2, with 13 positions matching TRBD2. Germline CDR1 reads SGDLS; CDR2 reads YYNGEE. J gave up 3 bases and V 2 bases, and 7 bases lay outside the gene matches. CDR3 length equals 18 residues.